This T cell receptor beta chain originates from a study of cytomegalovirus exposure and HLA in healthy donors. Across the whole study: Researchers found that less than 90% of 398 genotyped donors fell within the Caucasian-associated ancestry cluster.

The PCR made use of 60 Vbeta and 13 Jbeta primers. The repertoire was sequenced with immunoSEQ multiplex PCR; TCRdb's copy has only in-frame clones and lacks some. Of 100,000 or so clones listed, roughly 71% are singletons. This clone was seen a few times. Its antigen is unknown. Study results and caveats: Reportedly, diagnosis of cytomegalovirus status by the classifier showed high specificity and sensitivity.

The V gene lost 1 base and the J gene lost 0 bases, with 7 bases spanning the gap. CDR3 length: 14 amino acids. This receptor was taken from a man aged 40-55 years in good health and CMV-seropositive. Sample: PBMCs. The chain links TRBV5-3 to TRBJ1-2; D remains unclear. TRBV5-3 is an ORF, with its function uncertain. DNA for the CDR3: TGTGCCAGAAGCTTGCCCCTTTCTAACTATGGCTACACCTTC. Translated, it gives CARSLPLSNYGYTF.